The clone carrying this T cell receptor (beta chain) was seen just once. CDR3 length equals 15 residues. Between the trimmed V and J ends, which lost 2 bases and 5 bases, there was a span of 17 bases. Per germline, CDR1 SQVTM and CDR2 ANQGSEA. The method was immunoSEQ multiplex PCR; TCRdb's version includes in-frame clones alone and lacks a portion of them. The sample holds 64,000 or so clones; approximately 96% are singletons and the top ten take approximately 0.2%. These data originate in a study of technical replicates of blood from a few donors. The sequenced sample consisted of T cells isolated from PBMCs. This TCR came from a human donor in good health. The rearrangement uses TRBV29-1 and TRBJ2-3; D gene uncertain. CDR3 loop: CSVERMDARQDTQYF. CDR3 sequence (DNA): TGCAGCGTTGAACGAATGGATGCGCGGCAAGATACGCAGTATTTT.